In its sample, the clone carrying this T cell receptor beta chain was seen many times. The antigen is unknown. The study left out patients who had uncontrolled infection, other autoimmune disease, pregnancy or lactation. PBMCs were derived from roughly 10 ml fresh peripheral blood. These data belong to a study of T cells in Graves' hyperthyroidism and ophthalmopathy. Broader study findings: Researchers found most expanded thyroid clonotypes above 0.001 in blood as well. Progression to ophthalmopathy was predicted a median of roughly 6.6 months early.

The CDR3 regions of TCR beta were amplified from RNA transcripts. Researchers ran a first-round RT-PCR on the TCR CDR3 using the HTBI primer set. TCRdb analysed the multiplex PCR reads with MiXCR anew, one entry per CDR3 protein. Found here are approximately 560,000 distinct CDR3 sequences, 15% to 18% of them singletons; the top ten hold approximately 7.4%. Sequencing input: blood. This TCR came from a woman aged 25 to 39 with Graves' hyperthyroidism.

The CDR3 spells CASSPGTSGRAAETQYF. In DNA form, the CDR3 reads TGTGCCAGCAGCCCTGGGACTAGCGGGAGGGCCGCGGAGACCCAGTACTTC. The rearrangement joins TRBV11-3 to TRBJ2-5, with 16 positions matching TRBD2. Trimming removed 5 bases from V and 5 bases from J; junction bases left unmatched: 8. Germline CDR1 reads SGHNT; CDR2 reads YENEEA. The CDR3 sequence is 17 residues long.